This T cell receptor beta chain was captured in a study of T cells in Graves' hyperthyroidism and ophthalmopathy. Across the whole study: Peripheral blood specimens were obtained at initial diagnosis, prior to any treatment.

RNA transcripts yielded amplified TCR beta CDR3 regions. In the first-round RT-PCR of the TCR CDR3, the HTBI primer set was used. TCRdb analysed the multiplex PCR reads with MiXCR anew, one entry per CDR3 protein. The table records about 380,000 distinct CDR3 sequences, about 13% of them present only once. This clonotype was recorded at least ten times. Its target is unknown. The junction departs from the called germline gene at one end, perhaps through a read error. Study-level findings and limits: With a median lead of about six months before onset, the model predicted ophthalmopathy.

Material: blood. This TCR derives from a man between 25 and 39 years old with Graves' hyperthyroidism that later progressed to Graves' ophthalmopathy.

CDR3 loop: CASNTGYGDTIYF. CDR3 coding DNA: TGTGCCAGTAACACAGGGTATGGAGACACCATATATTTT. V and J are TRBV28 and TRBJ1-3, with D perhaps TRBD1 (6 bases). The CDR3 covers 13 residues. In germline, CDR1 is MDHEN, CDR2 SYDVKM.